The 27 T cell receptor beta chains given below trace back to one sample, sequenced in a study of CD8+ T cells in alopecia areata. The treatment: oral pan-JAK inhibitor, 5-10 mg twice daily. cDNA serving as the sequencing template came from extracted, reverse transcribed RNA. Sequenced by immunoSEQ multiplex PCR; TCRdb stores in-frame clones only, minus some. Here the sample spans 200,000 or so clones, 55% to 70% being singletons. This specimen was CD4+ T cells sorted from blood, taken at week 24, from a patient treated with tofacitinib. These receptors were obtained from a human donor with alopecia areata.

The chain recombines TRBV11-3 with TRBJ2-5; tentatively, D is TRBD1 or TRBD2 (5 bases each). This CDR3 is built from 19 residues. CDR1 and CDR2 from the germline V gene are SGHNT and YENEEA. Deletions cut 5 bases from V and 1 base from J, with 26 bases between. In nucleotides, the CDR3 is TGTGCCAGCAGCCCAAGCTTAAACGTCCCGGGACGGAGCCAAGAGACCCAGTACTTC. Its translation: CASSPSLNVPGRSQETQYF.

The chain joins TRBV28 to TRBJ1-2; no clear D gene. Germline values: CDR1 MDHEN, CDR2 SYDVKM. CDR3 length: 15 amino acids. Trimming took 0 bases from V and 3 from J, leaving 11 bases between them. CDR3 sequence reads: CASSLWGRQHYGYTF. CDR3 DNA: TGTGCCAGCAGTTTATGGGGCAGACAACACTATGGCTACACCTTC.

This clone was detected only a few times. This chain links TRBV9 with TRBJ1-5; D ambiguous. CDR3 length: 13 residues. With 0 bases removed from V and 3 bases from J, the gap between germline ends came to 4 bases. Germline CDR1 reads SGDLS; CDR2 reads YYNGEE. The CDR3 spells CASSVGDNQPQHF. In DNA, the CDR3 is TGTGCCAGCAGCGTAGGTGACAATCAGCCCCAGCATTTT.

This clone was found a few times. J is TRBJ2-3 and V is TRBV5-6; 9 nucleotides line up with TRBD1. Per the germline V gene, CDR1 is SGHDT and CDR2 is YYEEEE. The CDR3 totals 16 residues. V was pared by 2 bases and J by 2 bases, with 6 bases of the junction left unmatched. CDR3 nucleotide sequence: TGTGCCAGCAGCTTCAGGGGGACAGGGAACACAGATACGCAGTATTTT. Protein sequence: CASSFRGTGNTDTQYF.

The V call is TRBV9, the J call TRBJ2-7; 9 nucleotides agree with TRBD2. This CDR3 spans 15 amino acids. Per the germline V gene, CDR1 is SGDLS and CDR2 is YYNGEE. J lost 2 bases, V lost 0 bases, and 3 bases had no gene match. Here the CDR3 reads CASSVEAGGTYEQYF. CDR3 nucleotides: TGTGCCAGCAGCGTAGAAGCGGGAGGTACCTACGAGCAGTACTTC.

V is TRBV4-3 and J is TRBJ2-2; 9 nucleotides agree with TRBD2. The CDR3 consists of 16 residues. After removal of 1 base from V and 3 bases from J, the junction contained 3 bases not matched to a gene. Germline V CDR1 and CDR2: LGHNA, YSLEER. The CDR3 DNA is TGCGCCAGCAGCCAAGGAATAGCGGGAGACACCGGGGAGCTGTTTTTT. Its translation: CASSQGIAGDTGELFF.

The chain joins TRBV14 to TRBJ1-2; D uncertain. The germline V gene has CDR1 SGHDN and CDR2 FVKESK. This CDR3 contains 16 residues. The V end lost 0 bases, the J end lost 5 bases, and 16 bases lay between the germline ends. The CDR3 protein is CASSQEPGIRRYGYTF. The CDR3 nucleotides are TGTGCCAGCAGCCAAGAGCCCGGAATTCGACGGTATGGCTACACCTTC.

V is TRBV29-1 and J is TRBJ1-1; a weak D match, TRBD1 (5 bases). The CDR3 has 16 amino acids. Germline CDR1 is SQVTM and CDR2 is ANQGSEA. Between the trimmed V and J ends, which lost 4 bases and 1 base, there was a span of 19 bases. CDR3 sequence (DNA): TGCAGCGTTGCCAATCCTCCGGGACGGCCGAACACTGAAGCTTTCTTT. Translation: CSVANPPGRPNTEAFF.

The genes are TRBV25-1 and TRBJ2-5; D gene ambiguous. There are 13 residues in the CDR3. Germline V gene lookup returns CDR1 MGHDK and CDR2 SYGVNS. Trimming removed 7 bases at V and 0 bases at J, with 9 bases between. In DNA form, the CDR3 reads TGTGCCAGCAAGCGCCCGGACCAAGAGACCCAGTACTTC. Protein product: CASKRPDQETQYF. Full variable domain (remainder filled in from reference TRBV25-1 and TRBJ2-5): EADIYQTPRYLVIGTGKKITLECSQTMGHDKMYWYQQDPGMELHLIHYSYGVNSTEKGDLSSESTVSRIRTEHFPLTLESARPSHTSQYLCASKRPDQETQYFGPGTRLLVL.

V usage is TRBV5-1 and J usage is TRBJ2-7, with TRBD1 identical over 7 bases. The CDR3 loop spans 14 amino acids. The V gene end was trimmed by 4 bases and the J gene end by 1 base; junction bases not matched to a gene: 5. Germline CDR1 and CDR2: SGHRS and YFSETQ. The CDR3 loop is CASSRDRDSYEQYF. CDR3 in DNA: TGCGCCAGCAGCCGAGACAGGGATTCCTACGAGCAGTACTTC.

The chain carries TRBV27 and TRBJ1-3, with TRBD1 as a possible D gene (6 bases). CDR1 and CDR2 (germline): MNHEY, SMNVEV (reference sequence). The CDR3 length is 15 residues. Trimming removed 5 bases at V and 3 bases at J, with 14 bases between. The DNA of the CDR3 is TGTGCCAGCAGTCCACGGACAGCGCATGGAAACACCATATATTTT. This encodes CASSPRTAHGNTIYF.

V usage is TRBV7-2 and J usage is TRBJ2-4; weak D call: TRBD1 (6 bases). Germline V gene lookup returns CDR1 SGHTA and CDR2 FQGNSA. This CDR3 is 15 amino acids long. With 1 base removed from V and 2 bases from J, the gap between germline ends came to 9 bases. DNA for the CDR3: TGTGCCAGCAGCTTAGAGGGGGTTACCAAAAACATTCAGTACTTC. It yields the protein CASSLEGVTKNIQYF. Combining the CDR3 with reference TRBV7-2 and TRBJ2-4 gives the whole variable domain GAGVSQSPSNKVTEKGKDVELRCDPISGHTALYWYRQSLGQGLEFLIYFQGNSAPDKSGLPSDRFSAERTGGSVSTLTIQRTQQEDSAVYLCASSLEGVTKNIQYFGAGTRLSVL.

V and J are TRBV29-1 and TRBJ2-3; D not certain. This CDR3 is built from 14 residues. Germline V gene lookup returns CDR1 SQVTM and CDR2 ANQGSEA. V gave up 4 bases and J gave up 0 bases, with 11 bases separating them. CDR3 bases: TGCAGCGTTGTTTTCGGGTTCAGCACAGATACGCAGTATTTT. Its translation: CSVVFGFSTDTQYF.

This clone was counted a few times. The V gene is TRBV29-1, the J gene TRBJ1-1, with D possibly being TRBD1 (5 bases). Germline V gene lookup returns CDR1 SQVTM and CDR2 ANQGSEA. The CDR3 has 13 amino acids. Trimming cost V 6 bases and J 4 bases, with 15 bases left between them. CDR3 residues: CSVERVGGTEAFF. The CDR3 bases are TGCAGCGTGGAAAGGGTGGGGGGCACTGAAGCTTTCTTT.

This sequence joins TRBV5-1 and TRBJ2-7, with a tentative D call TRBD2 (5 bases). The germline gives CDR1 SGHRS, CDR2 YFSETQ. There are 13 residues in the CDR3. The V gene lost 0 bases and the J gene lost 3 bases, with 7 bases spanning the gap. CDR3 residues: CASSLGTGYEQYF. CDR3 DNA: TGCGCCAGCAGCTTGGGGACTGGCTACGAGCAGTACTTC.

This clone was recorded a few times. This sequence joins TRBV21-1 and TRBJ1-6. TRBV21-1 is termed a pseudogene. The CDR3 has 17 amino acids. CDR3 sequence (DNA): TGTGCCAGCAGCGAAGAAAAGGCGGCGCTTGATAATTCACCCCTCCACTTT. It yields the protein CASSEEKAALDNSPLHF.

CDR3 nucleotide sequence: TGTGCCTGGAGGGGGACGGGAAATCAGCCCCAGCATTTT. Protein: CAWRGTGNQPQHF. The genes are TRBV30 and TRBJ1-5; TRBD1 is a possible D gene (5 bases). Between the trimmed V and J ends, which lost 3 bases and 4 bases, there was a span of 10 bases. The CDR3 extends over 13 amino acids. The V gene's germline CDR1 is GTSNPN and CDR2 SVGIG (reference sequence). The full variable domain, with the rest looked up from reference TRBV30 and TRBJ1-5, is SQTIHQWPATLVQPVGSPLSLECTVEGTSNPNLYWYRQAAGRGLQLLFYSVGIGQISSEVPQNLSASRPQDRQFILSSKKLLLSDSGFYLCAWRGTGNQPQHFGDGTRLSIL.

The chain combines TRBV6-1 with TRBJ2-5, with D possibly matching TRBD2 (5 bases). Germline-derived CDR1 and CDR2 are MNHNS and SASEGT. This CDR3 contains 14 residues. V shed 2 bases and J shed 5 bases, with 12 bases lying between them. CDR3 residues: CASSERVGGETQYF. In DNA, the CDR3 is TGTGCCAGCAGTGAAAGGGTGGGCGGGGAGACCCAGTACTTC.

This rearrangement joins TRBV25-1 to TRBJ2-7; D gene uncertain. The CDR3 is 16 amino acids. Germline-derived CDR1 and CDR2 are MGHDK and SYGVNS. V was cut by 4 bases and J by 0 bases, with 16 bases left in between. The CDR3 reads CASSAEFSEYSYEQYF. CDR3 sequence (DNA): TGTGCCAGCAGTGCCGAGTTCTCAGAGTACTCCTACGAGCAGTACTTC.

This clone turned up a few times. The V and J genes are TRBV6-6 and TRBJ2-3; D perhaps matches TRBD2 (6 bases). V lost 6 bases and J 2 bases, leaving 15 bases between the germline ends. The germline CDR1 and CDR2 sequences are MNHNY and SVGAGI (reference sequence). The CDR3 runs to 15 residues. The CDR3: CASRPREVATDTQYF. In DNA form, the CDR3 reads TGTGCCAGCAGGCCCAGGGAGGTTGCCACAGATACGCAGTATTTT.

J is TRBJ1-1 and V is TRBV7-6; 7 nucleotides line up with TRBD1. V trimming: 6 bases; J trimming: 4 bases; junction bases outside the gene matches: 14. The CDR3 totals 16 residues. Germline V lookup: CDR1 SGHVS, CDR2 FNYEAQ. The DNA of the CDR3 is TGTGCCAGCAGTCGGGCCACCGACAGGGTCGGCACTGAAGCTTTCTTT. Amino acid sequence: CASSRATDRVGTEAFF.

V usage is TRBV30 and J usage is TRBJ1-1; possible D gene TRBD1, 6 bases. CDR3 length: 14 amino acids. Trimming stripped 1 base from V and 5 bases from J, with 14 bases between. Per germline, CDR1 GTSNPN and CDR2 SVGIG (reference sequence). The CDR3, as DNA: TGTGCCTGGAGTGAAGGGGGTGTGTGGACTGAAGCTTTCTTT. Translating it yields CAWSEGGVWTEAFF.

V usage is TRBV4-1 and J usage is TRBJ1-1; D perhaps matches TRBD1 (5 bases). V was trimmed by 0 bases and J by 8 bases, leaving 22 bases between them. CDR1 and CDR2 from the germline V gene are MGHRA and YSYEKL. This CDR3 is built from 17 residues. The CDR3 region is CASSQDLVGHSKREAFF. As DNA, the CDR3 is TGCGCCAGCAGCCAAGATTTAGTCGGACACTCGAAGCGAGAAGCTTTCTTT.

This clone was seen more than once but under ten times. This chain links TRBV10-3 with TRBJ1-2, with D uncertain. Per the germline V gene, CDR1 is ENHRY and CDR2 is SYGVKD. This CDR3 has 12 residues. V was pared by 5 bases and J by 6 bases, with 10 bases between. CDR3 in DNA: TGTGCCATCAGTTTCGGAGGAGATGGCTACACCTTC. Protein product: CAISFGGDGYTF.

CDR3 amino acids: CSVEDGGRYGYTF. For the CDR3, the DNA is TGCAGCGTTGAAGATGGGGGTCGCTATGGCTACACCTTC. This chain joins TRBV29-1 and TRBJ1-2; a weak D match, TRBD1 (5 bases). The length of the CDR3 is 13 residues. V was pared by 0 bases and J by 4 bases, with 9 bases between. Germline CDR1 SQVTM, CDR2 ANQGSEA.

The chain combines TRBV6-5 with TRBJ2-7, with 7 bases identical to TRBD1. This CDR3 has 15 amino acids. Losses at the gene ends were 0 bases for V and 7 bases for J; bases not matched to a gene: 9. Germline V lookup: CDR1 MNHEY, CDR2 SVGAGI. CDR3 region: CASSYSSVGQLEQYF. In DNA form, the CDR3 reads TGTGCCAGCAGTTACTCGAGTGTGGGACAGTTGGAGCAGTACTTC.

This chain connects TRBV9 to TRBJ1-1; 7 nucleotides agree with TRBD1. This CDR3 has 17 residues. V lost 1 base to trimming and J lost 0 bases; unmatched junction nucleotides: 9. Looked up from germline, CDR1 is SGDLS and CDR2 is YYNGEE. CDR3 nucleotide sequence: TGTGCCAGCAGCGTAAAGGGGACAGCACCAATGAACACTGAAGCTTTCTTT. Its protein product is CASSVKGTAPMNTEAFF.